The clone carrying this T cell receptor beta chain was observed many times. What it binds is unknown. The cDNA was generated through 5'RACE incorporating 10-nucleotide random UMIs. Over 160 million TCR-beta sequences from 15-18 subjects came from every sequencing run. TCRdb itself ran the 5' RACE reads through MiXCR, one entry per CDR3 protein. The sample holds about 30,000 distinct CDR3 sequences, over 12% seen once. Germline CDR1 and CDR2: SEHNR and FQNEAQ (reference sequence). Deletions cut 3 bases from V and 2 bases from J, with 16 bases between. CDR3 length equals 16 residues. These data originate in a study of neurological immune-mediated disorders. Findings and limits, study-wide: Private repertoires in all groups were suggested by the finding that expanded clones across subjects shared no CDR3 amino acid sequences.

V gene TRBV7-9 combines with J gene TRBJ2-5; TRBD2 might be the D (6 bases). The TCR was taken from a man between 70 and 80 years old in good health. The sequencing input was PBMCs. The CDR3 nucleotides read TGTGCCAGCAGCTTTCTTAGCGGCGCTGAACAAGAGACCCAGTACTTC. As protein: CASSFLSGAEQETQYF. The whole variable domain, filled in from reference TRBV7-9 and TRBJ2-5, reads DTGVSQNPRHKITKRGQNVTFRCDPISEHNRLYWYRQTLGQGPEFLTYFQNEAQLEKSRLLSDRFSAERPKGSFSTLEIQRTEQGDSAMYLCASSFLSGAEQETQYFGPGTRLLVL.